This T cell receptor (beta chain) stems from a study of blood T cell repertoires in COVID-19. Study-wide background: Donors in the United States, Italy and Spain gave samples during acute or convalescent COVID-19. Nucleic acid was either cDNA or gDNA, and it came from T cells, B-cell-depleted T cells, or PBMCs.

The authors' processing: Reference gene primer amplification gave estimated nucleated cell counts. Repertoires were generated with immunoSEQ multiplex PCR, while TCRdb's copy carries only in-frame clones and drops some. That table supplies the V and J calls and clone size; D and trimming were determined from the DNA. The sample yields 210,000 or so clones, 84% seen once. CDR1 SGHDT and CDR2 YYEEEE come from the germline V gene. The CDR3 extends over 15 amino acids. Trimming took 0 bases from V and 5 from J, leaving 12 bases between them. A single count supports this clone. Sequencing was performed on peripheral blood. The chain couples TRBV5-6 to TRBJ1-5; a weak D match, TRBD1 (5 bases). The source of this sequence is a woman aged 70-85 years with active or convalescent COVID-19. The CDR3 DNA reads TGTGCCAGCAGCTTGGAGGCAGGGCCGCATCAGCCCCAGCATTTT. Translating it yields CASSLEAGPHQPQHF. Supplemented by reference TRBV5-6 and TRBJ1-5, the full variable domain reads DAGVTQSPTHLIKTRGQQVTLRCSPKSGHDTVSWYQQALGQGPQFIFQYYEEEERQRGNFPDRFSGHQFPNYSSELNVNALLLGDSALYLCASSLEAGPHQPQHFGDGTRLSIL.